What follows is one T cell receptor (beta chain) and its context. This record belongs to a study of blood T cell repertoires in COVID-19. In the study overall: Spain, Italy and the United States supplied samples that represented acute and convalescent COVID-19.

The table came from immunoSEQ multiplex PCR; TCRdb's copy has only in-frame clones and leaves some out. This table holds 150,000 to 200,000 clones, about 88% found once. Trimming removed 6 bases from V and 8 bases from J, with 11 bases in between. CDR1 is SNHLY, CDR2 FYNNEI, per germline. This CDR3 spans 13 amino acids. The V gene is TRBV2, the J gene TRBJ1-6; no reliable D call. Input material: peripheral blood. This TCR was recovered from a man in his late teens or twenties with acute or convalescent COVID-19. The CDR3 nucleotides are TGTGCCAGCAGCGCCGCGAGGTATTCACCCCTCCACTTT. Protein product: CASSAARYSPLHF.